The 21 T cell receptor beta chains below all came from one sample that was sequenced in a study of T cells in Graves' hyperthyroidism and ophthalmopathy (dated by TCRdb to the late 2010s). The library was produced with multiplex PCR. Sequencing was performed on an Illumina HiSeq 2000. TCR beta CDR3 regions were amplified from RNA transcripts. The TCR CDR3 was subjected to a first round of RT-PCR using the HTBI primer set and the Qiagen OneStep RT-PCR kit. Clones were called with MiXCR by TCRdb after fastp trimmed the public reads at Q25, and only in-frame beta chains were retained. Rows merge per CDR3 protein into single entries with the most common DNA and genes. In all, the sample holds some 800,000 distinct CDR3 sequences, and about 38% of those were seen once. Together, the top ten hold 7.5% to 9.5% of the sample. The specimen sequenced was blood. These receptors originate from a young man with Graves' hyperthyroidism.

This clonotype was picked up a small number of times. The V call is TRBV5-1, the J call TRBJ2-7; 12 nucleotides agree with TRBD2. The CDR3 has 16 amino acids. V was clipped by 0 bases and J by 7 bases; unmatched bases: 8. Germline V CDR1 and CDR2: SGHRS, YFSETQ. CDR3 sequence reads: CASSLVGLAGGPEQYF. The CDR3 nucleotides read TGCGCCAGCAGCTTGGTAGGTCTAGCGGGAGGGCCGGAGCAGTACTTC.

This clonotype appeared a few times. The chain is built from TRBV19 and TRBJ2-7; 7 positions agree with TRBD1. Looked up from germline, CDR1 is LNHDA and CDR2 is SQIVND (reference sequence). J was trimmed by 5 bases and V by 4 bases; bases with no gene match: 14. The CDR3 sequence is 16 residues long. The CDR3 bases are TGTGCCAGTAGTACCCACTTTGAGGGGGCGGTCGACGAGCAGTACTTC. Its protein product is CASSTHFEGAVDEQYF.

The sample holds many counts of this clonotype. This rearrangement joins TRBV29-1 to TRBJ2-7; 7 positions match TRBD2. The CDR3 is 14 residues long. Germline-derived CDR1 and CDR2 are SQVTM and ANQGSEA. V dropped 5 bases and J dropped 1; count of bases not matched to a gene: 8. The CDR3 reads CSVSREWGSYEQYF. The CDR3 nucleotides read TGCAGCGTTTCGCGGGAGTGGGGATCCTACGAGCAGTACTTC.

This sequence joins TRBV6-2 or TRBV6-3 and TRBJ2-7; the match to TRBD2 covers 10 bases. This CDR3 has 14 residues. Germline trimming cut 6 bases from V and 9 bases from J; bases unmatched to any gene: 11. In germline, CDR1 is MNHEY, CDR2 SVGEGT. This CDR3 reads CASSPSGRAVGQYF. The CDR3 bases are TGTGCCAGCAGCCCCAGCGGGAGGGCCGTCGGGCAGTACTTC.

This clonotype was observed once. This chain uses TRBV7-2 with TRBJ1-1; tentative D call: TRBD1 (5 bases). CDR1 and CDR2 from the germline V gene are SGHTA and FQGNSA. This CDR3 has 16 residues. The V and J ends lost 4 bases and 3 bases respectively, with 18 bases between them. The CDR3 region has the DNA TGTGCCAGCAGCTCTCATCTGGGGGATCCGGACACTGAAGCTTTCTTT. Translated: CASSSHLGDPDTEAFF.

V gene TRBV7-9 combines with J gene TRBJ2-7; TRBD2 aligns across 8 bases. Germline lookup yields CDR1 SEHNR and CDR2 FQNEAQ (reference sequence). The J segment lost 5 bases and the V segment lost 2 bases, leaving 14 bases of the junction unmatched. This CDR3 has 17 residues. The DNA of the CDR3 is TGTGCCAGCAGCTTAACCCCCCATGGGACTAGTTTCCACGAGCAGTACTTC. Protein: CASSLTPHGTSFHEQYF.

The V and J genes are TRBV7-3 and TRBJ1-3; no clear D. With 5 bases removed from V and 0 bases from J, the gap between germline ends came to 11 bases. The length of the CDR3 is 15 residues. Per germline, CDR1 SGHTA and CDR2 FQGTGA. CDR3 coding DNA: TGTGCCAGCAGCCCTAGGGTCACCTCTGGAAACACCATATATTTT. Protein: CASSPRVTSGNTIYF.

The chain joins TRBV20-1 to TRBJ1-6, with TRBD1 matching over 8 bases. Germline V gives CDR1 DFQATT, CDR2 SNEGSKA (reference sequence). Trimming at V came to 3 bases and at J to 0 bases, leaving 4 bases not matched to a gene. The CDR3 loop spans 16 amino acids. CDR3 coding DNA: TGCAGTGCTAGCCCCGGACAGGGCTCCTATAATTCACCCCTCCACTTT. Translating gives CSASPGQGSYNSPLHF.

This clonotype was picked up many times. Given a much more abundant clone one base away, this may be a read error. CDR3 bases: TGTGCCAGCAGCGTGACAGTCAATCAGCCCCAGCATTTT. This encodes CASSVTVNQPQHF. The chain joins TRBV9 to TRBJ1-5, with a possible D match to TRBD1 (5 bases). V was clipped by 2 bases and J by 3 bases, with 6 bases between them. This CDR3 region has 13 residues. CDR1 SGDLS and CDR2 YYNGEE come from the germline V gene.

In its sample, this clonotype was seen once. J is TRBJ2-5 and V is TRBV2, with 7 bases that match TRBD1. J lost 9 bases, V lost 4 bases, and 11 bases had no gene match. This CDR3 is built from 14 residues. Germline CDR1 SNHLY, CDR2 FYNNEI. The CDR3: CASSGQGGNQPQYF. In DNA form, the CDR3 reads TGTGCCAGCAGTGGACAGGGCGGCAATCAGCCCCAGTACTTC.

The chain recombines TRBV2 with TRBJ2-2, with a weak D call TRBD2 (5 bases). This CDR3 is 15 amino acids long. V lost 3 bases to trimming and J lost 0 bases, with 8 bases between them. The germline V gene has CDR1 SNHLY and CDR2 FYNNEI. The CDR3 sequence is CASSDSGSNTGELFF. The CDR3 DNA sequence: TGTGCCAGCAGTGATTCGGGATCGAACACCGGGGAGCTGTTTTTT.

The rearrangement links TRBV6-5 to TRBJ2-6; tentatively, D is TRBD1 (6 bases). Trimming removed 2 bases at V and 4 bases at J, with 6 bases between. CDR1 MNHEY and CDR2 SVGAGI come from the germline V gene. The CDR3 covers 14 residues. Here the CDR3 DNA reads TGTGCCAGCAGTTACGGGACAGGGGCCAACGTCCTGACTTTC. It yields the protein CASSYGTGANVLTF.

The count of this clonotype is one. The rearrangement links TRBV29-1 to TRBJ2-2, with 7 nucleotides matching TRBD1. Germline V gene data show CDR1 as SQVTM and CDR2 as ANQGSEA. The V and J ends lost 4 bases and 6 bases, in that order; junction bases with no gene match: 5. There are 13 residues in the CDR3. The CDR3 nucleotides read TGCAGCGTTGCCCCGACAGGGTCCGGGGAGCTGTTTTTT. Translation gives CSVAPTGSGELFF.

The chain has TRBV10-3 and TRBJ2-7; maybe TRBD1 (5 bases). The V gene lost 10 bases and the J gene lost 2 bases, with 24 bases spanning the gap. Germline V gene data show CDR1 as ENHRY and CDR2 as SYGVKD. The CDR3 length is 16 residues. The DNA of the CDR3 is TGTGCCAGCAGAGCTTTGGGGCAGCGACCTCCCTACGAGCAGTACTTC. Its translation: CASRALGQRPPYEQYF.

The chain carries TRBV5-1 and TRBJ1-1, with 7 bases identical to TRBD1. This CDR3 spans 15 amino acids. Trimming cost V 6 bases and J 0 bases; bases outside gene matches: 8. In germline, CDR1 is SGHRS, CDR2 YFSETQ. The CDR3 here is CASTPGRGLNTEAFF. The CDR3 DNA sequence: TGCGCCAGCACCCCGGGGAGGGGGCTGAACACTGAAGCTTTCTTT.

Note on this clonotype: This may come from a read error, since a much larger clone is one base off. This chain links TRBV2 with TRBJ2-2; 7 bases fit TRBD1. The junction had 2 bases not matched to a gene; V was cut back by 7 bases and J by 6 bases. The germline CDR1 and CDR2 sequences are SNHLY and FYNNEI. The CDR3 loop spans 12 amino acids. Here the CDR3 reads CASNQGAGELFF. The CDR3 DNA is TGTGCCAGCAACCAGGGGGCCGGGGAGCTGTTTTTT.

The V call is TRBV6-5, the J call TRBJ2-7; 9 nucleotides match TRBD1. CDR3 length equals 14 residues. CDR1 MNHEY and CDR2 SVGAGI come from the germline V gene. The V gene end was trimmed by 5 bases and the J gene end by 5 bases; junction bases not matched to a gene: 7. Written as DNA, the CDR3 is TGTGCCAGCAGTCTCCAGGACAGGGGCCACGAGCAGTACTTC. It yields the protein CASSLQDRGHEQYF.

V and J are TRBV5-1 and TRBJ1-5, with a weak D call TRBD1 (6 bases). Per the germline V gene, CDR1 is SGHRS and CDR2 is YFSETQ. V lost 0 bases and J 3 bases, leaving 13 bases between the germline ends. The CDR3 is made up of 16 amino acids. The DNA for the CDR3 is TGCGCCAGCAGCTTGGGTCTAGGGGGGGACAATCAGCCCCAGCATTTT. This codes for CASSLGLGGDNQPQHF.

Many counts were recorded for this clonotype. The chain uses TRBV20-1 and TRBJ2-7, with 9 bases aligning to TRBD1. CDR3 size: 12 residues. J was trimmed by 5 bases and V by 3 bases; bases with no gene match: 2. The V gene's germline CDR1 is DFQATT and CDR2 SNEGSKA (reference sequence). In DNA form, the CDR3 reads TGCAGTGCTAGGGACAGGGGAGACGAGCAGTACTTC. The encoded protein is CSARDRGDEQYF.

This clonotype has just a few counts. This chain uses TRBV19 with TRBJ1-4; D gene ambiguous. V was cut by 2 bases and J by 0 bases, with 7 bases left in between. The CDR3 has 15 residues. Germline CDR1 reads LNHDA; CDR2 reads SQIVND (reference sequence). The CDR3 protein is CASSISSPTNEKLFF. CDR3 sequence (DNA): TGTGCCAGTAGTATAAGCAGCCCAACTAATGAAAAACTGTTTTTT.

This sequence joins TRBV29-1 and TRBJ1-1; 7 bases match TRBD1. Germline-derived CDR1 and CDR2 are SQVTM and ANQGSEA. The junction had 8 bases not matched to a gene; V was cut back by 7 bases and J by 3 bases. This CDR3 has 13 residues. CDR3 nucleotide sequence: TGCAGCGAGCGAGCAACAGGGGACACTGAAGCTTTCTTT. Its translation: CSERATGDTEAFF.